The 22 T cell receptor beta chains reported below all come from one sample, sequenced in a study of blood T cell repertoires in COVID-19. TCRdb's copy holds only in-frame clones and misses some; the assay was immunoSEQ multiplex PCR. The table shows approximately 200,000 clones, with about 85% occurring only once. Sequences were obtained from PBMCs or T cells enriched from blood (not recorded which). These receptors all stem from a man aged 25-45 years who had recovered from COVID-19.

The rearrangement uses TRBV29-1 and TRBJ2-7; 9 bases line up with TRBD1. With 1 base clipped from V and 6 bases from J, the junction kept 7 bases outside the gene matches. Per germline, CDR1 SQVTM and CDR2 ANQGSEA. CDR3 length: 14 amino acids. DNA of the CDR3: TGCAGCGTTGAAGGGGGACAGGGTACTGGCGAGCAGTACTTC. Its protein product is CSVEGGQGTGEQYF.

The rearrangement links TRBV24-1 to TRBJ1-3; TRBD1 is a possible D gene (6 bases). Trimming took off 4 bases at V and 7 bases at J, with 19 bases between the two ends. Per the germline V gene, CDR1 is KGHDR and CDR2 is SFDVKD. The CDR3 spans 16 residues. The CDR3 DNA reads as TGTGCCACCAGTGAACGAGACAGGCCCTTGGATAACACCATATATTTT. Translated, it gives CATSERDRPLDNTIYF.

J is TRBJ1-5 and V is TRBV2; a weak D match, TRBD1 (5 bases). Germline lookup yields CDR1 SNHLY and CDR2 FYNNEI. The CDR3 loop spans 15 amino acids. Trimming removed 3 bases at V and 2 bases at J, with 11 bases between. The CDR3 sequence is CASSDREGGNQPQHF. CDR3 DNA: TGTGCCAGCAGTGACAGGGAGGGCGGCAATCAGCCCCAGCATTTT.

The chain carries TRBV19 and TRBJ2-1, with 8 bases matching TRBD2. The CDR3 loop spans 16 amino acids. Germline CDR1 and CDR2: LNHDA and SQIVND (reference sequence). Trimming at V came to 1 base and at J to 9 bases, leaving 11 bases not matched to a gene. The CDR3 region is CASSIVGRGVISEQFF. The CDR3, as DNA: TGTGCCAGTAGTATAGTCGGGCGGGGGGTAATCAGTGAGCAGTTCTTC.

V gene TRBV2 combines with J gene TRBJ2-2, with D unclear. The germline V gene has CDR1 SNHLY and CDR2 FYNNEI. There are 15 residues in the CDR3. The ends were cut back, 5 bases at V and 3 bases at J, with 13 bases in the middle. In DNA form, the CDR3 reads TGTGCCAGCAGTCCCTTGACTGACTACACCGGGGAGCTGTTTTTT. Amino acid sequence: CASSPLTDYTGELFF.

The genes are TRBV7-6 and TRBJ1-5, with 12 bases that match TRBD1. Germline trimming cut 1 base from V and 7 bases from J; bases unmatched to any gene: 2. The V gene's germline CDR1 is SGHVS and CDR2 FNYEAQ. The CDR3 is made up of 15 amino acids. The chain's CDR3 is CASSLGGQGAQPQHF. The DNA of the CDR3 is TGTGCCAGCAGCTTAGGGGGACAGGGGGCACAGCCCCAGCATTTT.

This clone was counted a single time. The CDR3 sequence: CASTRRVGIRANEKLFF. The CDR3 DNA follows: TGCGCCAGCACCCGGAGGGTTGGGATTAGGGCTAATGAAAAACTGTTTTTT. The chain is built from TRBV23-1 and TRBJ1-4; D not certain. TRBV23-1 carries the ORF label, with uncertain function. Trimming removed 7 bases from V and 3 bases from J, with 21 bases in between. The CDR3 is made up of 17 amino acids.

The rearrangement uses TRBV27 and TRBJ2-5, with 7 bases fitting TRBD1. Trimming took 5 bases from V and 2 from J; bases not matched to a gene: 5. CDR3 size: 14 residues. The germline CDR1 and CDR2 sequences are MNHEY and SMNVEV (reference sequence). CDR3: CASSRPGQQETQYF. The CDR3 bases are TGTGCCAGCAGTAGACCGGGACAGCAAGAGACCCAGTACTTC.

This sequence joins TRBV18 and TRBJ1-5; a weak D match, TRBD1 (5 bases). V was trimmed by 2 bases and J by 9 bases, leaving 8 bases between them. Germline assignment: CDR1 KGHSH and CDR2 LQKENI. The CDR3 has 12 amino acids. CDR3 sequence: CASSPGAGPQHF. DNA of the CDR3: TGTGCCAGCTCACCAGGGGCCGGGCCCCAGCATTTT. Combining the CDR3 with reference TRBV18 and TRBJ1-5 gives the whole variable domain NAGVMQNPRHLVRRRGQEARLRCSPMKGHSHVYWYRQLPEEGLKFMVYLQKENIIDESGMPKERFSAEFPKEGPSILRIQQVVRGDSAAYFCASSPGAGPQHFGDGTRLSIL.

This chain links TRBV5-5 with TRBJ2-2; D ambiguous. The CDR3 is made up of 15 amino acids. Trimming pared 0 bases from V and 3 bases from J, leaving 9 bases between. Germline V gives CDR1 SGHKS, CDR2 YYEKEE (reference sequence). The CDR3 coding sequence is TGTGCCAGCAGCTTGGGTACTACCTACACCGGGGAGCTGTTTTTT. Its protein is CASSLGTTYTGELFF.

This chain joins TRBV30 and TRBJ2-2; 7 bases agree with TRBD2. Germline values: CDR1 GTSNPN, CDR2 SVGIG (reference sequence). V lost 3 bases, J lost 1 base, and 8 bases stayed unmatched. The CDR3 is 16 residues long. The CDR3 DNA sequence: TGTGCCTGGAGGGTCCCTAGCGGACAGAACACCGGGGAGCTGTTTTTT. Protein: CAWRVPSGQNTGELFF.

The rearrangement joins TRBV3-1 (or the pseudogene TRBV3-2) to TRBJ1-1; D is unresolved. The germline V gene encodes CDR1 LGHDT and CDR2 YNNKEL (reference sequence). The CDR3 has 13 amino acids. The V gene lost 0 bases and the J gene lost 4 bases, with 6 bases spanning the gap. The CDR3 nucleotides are TGTGCCAGCAGCCAAGAACAAATCACTGAAGCTTTCTTT. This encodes CASSQEQITEAFF.

CDR3 amino acids: CASSVTGTSGNNEQFF. For the CDR3, the DNA is TGTGCCAGCAGCGTGACCGGGACTAGCGGGAACAATGAGCAGTTCTTC. V usage is TRBV9 and J usage is TRBJ2-1; 13 bases align to TRBD2. This CDR3 is 16 amino acids long. Per germline, CDR1 SGDLS and CDR2 YYNGEE. V dropped 2 bases and J dropped 5; count of bases not matched to a gene: 4.

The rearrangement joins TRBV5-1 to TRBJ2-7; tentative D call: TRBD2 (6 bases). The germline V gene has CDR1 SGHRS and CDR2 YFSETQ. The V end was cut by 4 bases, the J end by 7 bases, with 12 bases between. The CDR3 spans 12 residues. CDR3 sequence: CASSPGVGEQYF. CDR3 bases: TGCGCCAGCAGCCCGGGGGTCGGGGAGCAGTACTTC. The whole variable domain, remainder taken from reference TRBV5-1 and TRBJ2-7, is KAGVTQTPRYLIKTRGQQVTLSCSPISGHRSVSWYQQTPGQGLQFLFEYFSETQRNKGNFPGRFSGRQFSNSRSEMNVSTLELGDSALYLCASSPGVGEQYFGPGTRLTVT.

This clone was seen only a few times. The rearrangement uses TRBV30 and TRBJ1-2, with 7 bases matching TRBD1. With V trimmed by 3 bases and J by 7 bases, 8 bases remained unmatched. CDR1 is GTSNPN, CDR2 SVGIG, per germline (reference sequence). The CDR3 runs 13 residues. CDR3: CAWSRGVGFGYTF. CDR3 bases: TGTGCCTGGAGCAGGGGGGTTGGATTTGGCTACACCTTC.

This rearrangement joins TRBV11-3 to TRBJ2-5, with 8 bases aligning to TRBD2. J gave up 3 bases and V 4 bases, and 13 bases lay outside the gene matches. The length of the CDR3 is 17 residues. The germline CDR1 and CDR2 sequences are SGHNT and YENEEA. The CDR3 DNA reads TGTGCCAGCAGCTCGGGAAGGACTAGCAGCCAGAAAGAGACCCAGTACTTC. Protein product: CASSSGRTSSQKETQYF.

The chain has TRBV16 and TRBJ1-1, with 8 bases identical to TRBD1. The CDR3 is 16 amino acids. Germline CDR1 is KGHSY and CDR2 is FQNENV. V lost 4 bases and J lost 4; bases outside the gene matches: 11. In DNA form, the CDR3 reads TGTGCCAGCAGCCCACCCCGGACAGGGCGTAGCACTGAAGCTTTCTTT. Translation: CASSPPRTGRSTEAFF.

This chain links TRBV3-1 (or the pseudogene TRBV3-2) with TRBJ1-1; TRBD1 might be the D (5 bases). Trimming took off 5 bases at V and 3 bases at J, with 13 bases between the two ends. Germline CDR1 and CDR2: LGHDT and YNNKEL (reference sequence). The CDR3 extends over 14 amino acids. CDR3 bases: TGTGCCAGCAGCGCCGACTGGGGGGACACTGAAGCTTTCTTT. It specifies CASSADWGDTEAFF.

The CDR3 DNA reads as TGTGCCAGCAGTTCCGTCGTGGGTGCGGGGGCCCCGAGGAATGAGCAGTTCTTC. It specifies CASSSVVGAGAPRNEQFF. The J gene is TRBJ2-1, the V gene TRBV27; TRBD2 is a possible D gene (7 bases). The CDR3 runs to 18 residues. V shed 4 bases and J shed 7 bases, with 26 bases lying between them. Per the germline V gene, CDR1 is MNHEY and CDR2 is SMNVEV (reference sequence).

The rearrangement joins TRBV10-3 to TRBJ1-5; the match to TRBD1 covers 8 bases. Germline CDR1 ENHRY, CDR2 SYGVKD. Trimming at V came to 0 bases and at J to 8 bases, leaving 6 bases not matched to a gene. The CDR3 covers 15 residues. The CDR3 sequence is CAISESDRGGKPQHF. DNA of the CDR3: TGTGCCATCAGTGAGTCAGACAGGGGAGGGAAGCCCCAGCATTTT.

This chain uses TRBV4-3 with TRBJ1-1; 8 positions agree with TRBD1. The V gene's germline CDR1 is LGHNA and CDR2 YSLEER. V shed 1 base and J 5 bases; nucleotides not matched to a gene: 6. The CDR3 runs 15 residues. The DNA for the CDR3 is TGCGCCAGCAGCCAAGGGACAGGGTCAAAAACTGAAGCTTTCTTT. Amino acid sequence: CASSQGTGSKTEAFF.

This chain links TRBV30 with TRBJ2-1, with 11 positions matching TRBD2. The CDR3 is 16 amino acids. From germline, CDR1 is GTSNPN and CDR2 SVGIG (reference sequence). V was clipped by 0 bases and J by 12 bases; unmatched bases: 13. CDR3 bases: TGTGCCTGGAGTGTACTAGCGGGAGATAGGGGACGAGGGCAGTTCTTC. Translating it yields CAWSVLAGDRGRGQFF.